This TCR beta chain came from a study of graft-versus-host responses after intestinal transplantation. After removal of 0 bases from V and 5 bases from J, the junction contained 8 bases not matched to a gene. The germline V gene encodes CDR1 SEHNR and CDR2 FQNEAQ (reference sequence). The CDR3 loop spans 16 amino acids. Approximately 200,000 CFSE-labeled responder cells were plated with approximately 200,000 irradiated, violet-dye-labeled stimulator cells. This clone is deemed medium-sized (0.01 to 0.1%). TCRdb's table, derived via immunoSEQ multiplex PCR, lists solely in-frame clones and lacks some. This table has about 8,000 clones, more than 25% appearing once.

The sequenced sample was alloreactive CD8+ T cells from a mixed lymphocyte reaction culture, obtained before intestinal transplant. Described subset: CFSE-low proliferating T cells sorted from roughly 6-day pre-transplant mixed lymphocyte reaction (GvH or HvG direction). The TCR originated in a human patient who received an intestinal transplant. The chain combines TRBV7-9 with TRBJ2-7; 9 nucleotides align to TRBD2. CDR3 in DNA: TGTGCCAGCAGCTTAGCCGGCGGGAGGGCCTTCAACGAGCAGTACTTC. Translated: CASSLAGGRAFNEQYF.